The 22 T cell receptor beta chains below come from one sample, sequenced in a study of shared clonotypes between healthy human individuals. Assay used: immunoSEQ multiplex PCR; TCRdb lists only in-frame clones, some missing. The sample includes roughly 2.6 million clones, approximately 92% seen only once; the top ten take around 0.15%. Sequencing used naive CD4+ T cells sorted from blood. As for subset: CD45RA+ positively selected. Receptors originate from a man younger than 35 in good health.

The V call is TRBV6-1, the J call TRBJ1-5; tentatively, D is TRBD1 (6 bases). Looked up from germline, CDR1 is MNHNS and CDR2 is SASEGT. Trimming pared 7 bases from V and 6 bases from J, leaving 13 bases between. The CDR3 is 13 amino acids. CDR3 sequence reads: CASNPRGVQPQHF. DNA for the CDR3: TGTGCCAGCAATCCAAGGGGGGTTCAGCCCCAGCATTTT.

The rearrangement uses TRBV6-1 and TRBJ1-5, with 7 bases identical to TRBD1. J gave up 5 bases and V 7 bases, and 11 bases lay outside the gene matches. CDR3 length: 15 amino acids. Per germline, CDR1 MNHNS and CDR2 SASEGT. The CDR3 coding sequence is TGTGCCAGCACGAGTAGACAGGGTTTCGATCAGCCCCAGCATTTT. It is translated as CASTSRQGFDQPQHF.

V and J are TRBV28 and TRBJ1-5, with 7 bases matching TRBD1. Germline V gives CDR1 MDHEN, CDR2 SYDVKM. This CDR3 contains 15 residues. J was trimmed by 7 bases and V by 7 bases; bases with no gene match: 13. The CDR3 loop reads CASNQGGSVWQPQHF. The CDR3 coding sequence is TGTGCCAGCAACCAAGGGGGCTCCGTATGGCAGCCCCAGCATTTT.

The chain carries TRBV27 and TRBJ2-7, with 9 bases fitting TRBD1. The junction had 6 bases not matched to a gene; V was cut back by 7 bases and J by 5 bases. Germline values: CDR1 MNHEY, CDR2 SMNVEV (reference sequence). The CDR3 runs to 13 residues. The CDR3 bases are TGTGCCAGCAAGAGACAGGGGGTAAACGAGCAGTACTTC. Protein: CASKRQGVNEQYF.

V gene TRBV7-8 combines with J gene TRBJ1-6, with 9 bases lining up with TRBD1. V gave up 3 bases and J gave up 6 bases; unmatched junction bases: 3. CDR1 is SGHVS, CDR2 FQNEAQ, per germline. The CDR3 sequence is 15 residues long. The CDR3 nucleotides are TGTGCCAGCAGCTTCGGACAGGGGTTTAATTCACCCCTCCACTTT. Translating it yields CASSFGQGFNSPLHF.

The chain has TRBV6-1 and TRBJ1-5, with TRBD1 matching 7 bases. Germline trimming cut 4 bases from V and 1 base from J; bases unmatched to any gene: 7. The CDR3 covers 16 residues. CDR1 and CDR2 (germline): MNHNS, SASEGT. The CDR3 DNA sequence: TGTGCCAGCAGTGCCTCGACAGGGTTCAGCAATCAGCCCCAGCATTTT. This codes for CASSASTGFSNQPQHF.

CDR3 amino acids: CASSVSTGTGTKNIQYF. Written as DNA, the CDR3 is TGTGCCAGCAGCGTTTCCACCGGGACAGGAACCAAAAACATTCAGTACTTC. V and J are TRBV9 and TRBJ2-4; 8 positions agree with TRBD1. V lost 2 bases and J lost 2; bases outside the gene matches: 9. Germline V gene sequence: CDR1 SGDLS, CDR2 YYNGEE. This CDR3 region has 17 residues. Drawing the rest from reference TRBV9 and TRBJ2-4, the complete variable domain is DSGVTQTPKHLITATGQRVTLRCSPRSGDLSVYWYQQSLDQGLQFLIQYYNGEERAKGNILERFSAQQFPDLHSELNLSSLELGDSALYFCASSVSTGTGTKNIQYFGAGTRLSVL.

About this clone itself: Other DNA sequences in this specimen translate into the identical CDR3. The chain combines TRBV2 with TRBJ2-2; the D is unclear. Germline-derived CDR1 and CDR2 are SNHLY and FYNNEI. This CDR3 contains 11 residues. Trimming stripped 4 bases from V and 5 bases from J, with 2 bases between. The DNA of the CDR3 is TGTGCCAGCAGTGTGACCGGGGAGCTGTTTTTT. As protein: CASSVTGELFF.

V usage is TRBV19 and J usage is TRBJ2-4; D is unresolved. The germline V gene encodes CDR1 LNHDA and CDR2 SQIVND (reference sequence). V was shortened by 3 bases and J by 0 bases, with 12 bases between the two germline ends. This CDR3 is 16 amino acids long. CDR3 residues: CASSISMSLAKNIQYF. The DNA for the CDR3 is TGTGCCAGTAGTATCAGCATGTCTCTAGCCAAAAACATTCAGTACTTC.

The chain uses TRBV19 and TRBJ1-2; 7 nucleotides agree with TRBD1. Germline loops: CDR1 LNHDA, CDR2 SQIVND (reference sequence). The CDR3 runs to 13 residues. Losses at the gene ends were 6 bases for V and 13 bases for J; bases not matched to a gene: 14. The chain's CDR3 is CASSSRDRREGTF. The CDR3 DNA reads TGTGCCAGTAGCAGCCGGGACAGAAGAGAGGGCACCTTC.

As for this clone: Within the sample, other DNA sequences also encode this same CDR3. V gene TRBV19 combines with J gene TRBJ1-1; 7 positions agree with TRBD1. V lost 4 bases, J lost 5 bases, and 4 bases stayed unmatched. This CDR3 is built from 13 residues. CDR1 and CDR2 (germline): LNHDA, SQIVND (reference sequence). CDR3 protein: CASSRTGGTEAFF. The CDR3 nucleotides are TGTGCCAGTAGTAGGACAGGCGGGACTGAAGCTTTCTTT.

The genes are TRBV13 and TRBJ1-6; tentatively, D is TRBD1 (6 bases). Between the trimmed V and J ends, which lost 6 bases and 4 bases, there was a span of 16 bases. The CDR3 contains 16 residues. The germline V gene encodes CDR1 PRHDT and CDR2 FYEKMQ (reference sequence). The CDR3 spells CASSHRERGYNSPLHF. CDR3 nucleotide sequence: TGTGCCAGCAGTCACAGGGAAAGGGGGTATAATTCACCCCTCCACTTT.

The J gene is TRBJ1-2, the V gene TRBV5-4; TRBD1 agrees at 8 bases. V lost 6 bases, J lost 1 base, and 5 bases stayed unmatched. CDR1 and CDR2 from the germline V gene are SGHNT and YYREEE (reference sequence). CDR3 size: 14 residues. The CDR3 region has the DNA TGTGCCAGCAACTATGACAGGGGTAACTATGGCTACACCTTC. Amino acid sequence: CASNYDRGNYGYTF.

This clone was observed a single time. J is TRBJ1-4 and V is TRBV10-3; 8 bases are shared with TRBD1. The CDR3 has 12 amino acids. V was clipped by 10 bases and J by 6 bases; unmatched bases: 4. Germline CDR1 and CDR2: ENHRY and SYGVKD. Here the CDR3 DNA reads TGTGCCACCGGACAGGGATATGAAAAACTGTTTTTT. Translated: CATGQGYEKLFF.

This clone was picked up one time. J is TRBJ2-7 and V is TRBV10-2; 8 bases agree with TRBD1. The CDR3 spans 14 residues. Germline lookup yields CDR1 WSHSY and CDR2 SAAADI. Unmatched junction bases numbered 8, after V lost 8 bases and J lost 2 bases. CDR3 residues: CASLKTGDPYEQYF. The CDR3, as DNA: TGCGCCAGCCTGAAGACAGGGGATCCCTACGAGCAGTACTTC.

V usage is TRBV5-8 and J usage is TRBJ1-5; no firm D call. The CDR3 totals 16 residues. Germline V gene lookup returns CDR1 SGHTS and CDR2 YDEGEE. The V gene lost 2 bases and the J gene lost 0 bases, with 12 bases spanning the gap. The CDR3 DNA reads as TGTGCCAGCAGCTTATTTGATATTTATAGCAATCAGCCCCAGCATTTT. Translating it yields CASSLFDIYSNQPQHF.

The chain uses TRBV6-5 and TRBJ2-7; possibly TRBD2 for D (6 bases). Trimming took off 7 bases at V and 4 bases at J, with 17 bases between the two ends. Germline-derived CDR1 and CDR2 are MNHEY and SVGAGI. The CDR3 runs to 14 residues. In DNA form, the CDR3 reads TGTGCCAGCAAGATAAAACGGGAGACTTACGAGCAGTACTTC. It yields the protein CASKIKRETYEQYF.

The V and J genes are TRBV11-3 and TRBJ2-1, with 7 bases that match TRBD2. V dropped 4 bases and J dropped 8; count of bases not matched to a gene: 11. The CDR3 contains 15 residues. Germline CDR1 SGHNT, CDR2 YENEEA. For the CDR3, the DNA is TGTGCCAGCAGCTCGGCGGGAGTTAACATCGATGAGCAGTTCTTC. The encoded protein is CASSSAGVNIDEQFF.

The rearrangement links TRBV2 to TRBJ1-1; D is undetermined. This CDR3 is 16 amino acids long. The germline V and J ends were trimmed by 3 bases and 0 bases, with 14 bases remaining between them. Germline loops: CDR1 SNHLY, CDR2 FYNNEI. CDR3 sequence: CASSDWWQAMNTEAFF. CDR3 coding DNA: TGTGCCAGCAGTGATTGGTGGCAGGCCATGAACACTGAAGCTTTCTTT.

This sequence joins TRBV5-4 and TRBJ2-1; 10 nucleotides match TRBD1. The CDR3 totals 15 residues. The V gene's germline CDR1 is SGHNT and CDR2 YYREEE (reference sequence). V dropped 4 bases and J dropped 8; count of bases not matched to a gene: 9. The CDR3 sequence: CASSPRDRGTDEQFF. DNA for the CDR3: TGTGCCAGCAGCCCCCGGGACAGGGGTACCGATGAGCAGTTCTTC.

V is TRBV19 and J is TRBJ1-1, with D unclear. CDR3 length: 13 residues. The germline V and J ends were trimmed by 7 bases and 1 base, with 10 bases remaining between them. The germline V gene has CDR1 LNHDA and CDR2 SQIVND (reference sequence). For the CDR3, the DNA is TGTGCCAGTAACCCGACGGCGAACACTGAAGCTTTCTTT. As protein: CASNPTANTEAFF.

This clone was seen only once. The genes are TRBV9 and TRBJ2-5; D possibly uses TRBD1 or TRBD2 (7 bases each). V was shortened by 4 bases and J by 4 bases, with 20 bases between the two germline ends. The CDR3 has 16 amino acids. Per the germline V gene, CDR1 is SGDLS and CDR2 is YYNGEE. The CDR3 here is CASSFSGGASRETQYF. Here the CDR3 DNA reads TGTGCCAGCAGCTTCTCAGGGGGGGCCTCCAGAGAGACCCAGTACTTC.